The text below deals with one T cell receptor beta chain. Its target is not known. Other DNA variants within this sample encode the same CDR3. In germline, CDR1 is SGHRS, CDR2 YFSETQ. This CDR3 spans 14 amino acids. Trimming stripped 0 bases from V and 2 bases from J, with 8 bases between. Repertoires were generated with immunoSEQ multiplex PCR, while TCRdb's copy carries only in-frame clones and drops some. The data hold about 170,000 clones, with 80% to 90% observed a single time. These data belong to a study of T cell responses to AZD1222 COVID-19 vaccine. In the study overall: Some second doses came at about 4 weeks and others at about 12 weeks; these were pooled. The study, taken as a whole, reports: Donors in the cohort were predominantly white British and more often female, and clonal diversity was possibly underestimated. Two AZD1222 administrations were followed by greater Spike-specific TCR breadth and depth.

The sequences come from peripheral blood, collected on day 0 of AZD1222 vaccination. This clonotype was sampled from an adult in good health. The chain carries TRBV5-1 and TRBJ2-5; the D gene is possibly TRBD2 (6 bases). The CDR3 reads CASSLVGLQETQYF. The CDR3 DNA is TGCGCCAGCAGCTTGGTGGGACTTCAAGAGACCCAGTACTTC.